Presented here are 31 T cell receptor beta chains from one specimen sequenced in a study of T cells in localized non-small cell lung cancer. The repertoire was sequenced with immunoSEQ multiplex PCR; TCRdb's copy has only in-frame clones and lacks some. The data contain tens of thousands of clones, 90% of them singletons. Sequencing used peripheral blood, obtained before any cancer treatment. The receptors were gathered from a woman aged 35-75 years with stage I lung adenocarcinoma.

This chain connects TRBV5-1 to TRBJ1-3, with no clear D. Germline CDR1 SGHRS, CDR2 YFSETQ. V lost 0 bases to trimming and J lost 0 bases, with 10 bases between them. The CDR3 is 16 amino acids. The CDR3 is CASSLEEQSSGNTIYF. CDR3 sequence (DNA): TGCGCCAGCAGCTTGGAGGAACAAAGCTCTGGAAACACCATATATTTT.

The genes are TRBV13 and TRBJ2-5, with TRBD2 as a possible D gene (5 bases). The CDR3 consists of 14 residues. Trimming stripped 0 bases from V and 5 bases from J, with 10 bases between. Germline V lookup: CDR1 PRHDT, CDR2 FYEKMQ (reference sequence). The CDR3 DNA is TGTGCCAGCAGCTTAGGTGGGAGCTGGGAGACCCAGTACTTC. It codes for CASSLGGSWETQYF.

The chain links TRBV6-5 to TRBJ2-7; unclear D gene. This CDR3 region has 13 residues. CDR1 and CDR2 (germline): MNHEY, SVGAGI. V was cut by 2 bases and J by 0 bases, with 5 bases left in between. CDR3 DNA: TGTGCCAGCAGTTACCAGGACTCCTACGAGCAGTACTTC. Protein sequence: CASSYQDSYEQYF.

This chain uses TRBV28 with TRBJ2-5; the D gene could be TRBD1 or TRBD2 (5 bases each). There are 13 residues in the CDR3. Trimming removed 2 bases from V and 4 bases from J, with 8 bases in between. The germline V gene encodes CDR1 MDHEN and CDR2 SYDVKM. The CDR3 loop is CASSLAGGETQYF. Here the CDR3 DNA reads TGTGCCAGCAGTTTAGCTGGGGGAGAGACCCAGTACTTC.

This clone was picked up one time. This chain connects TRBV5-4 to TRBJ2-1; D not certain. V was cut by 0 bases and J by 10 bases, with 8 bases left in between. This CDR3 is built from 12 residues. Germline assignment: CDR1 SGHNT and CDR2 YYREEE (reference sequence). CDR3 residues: CASSLVAGEQFF. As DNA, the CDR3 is TGTGCCAGCAGCTTGGTAGCAGGCGAGCAGTTCTTC.

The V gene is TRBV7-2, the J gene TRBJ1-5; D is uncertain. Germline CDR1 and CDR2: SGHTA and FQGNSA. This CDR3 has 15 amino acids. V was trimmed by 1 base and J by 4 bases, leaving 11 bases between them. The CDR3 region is CASSLVASTNQPQHF. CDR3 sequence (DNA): TGTGCCAGCAGCTTAGTGGCCAGCACGAATCAGCCCCAGCATTTT.

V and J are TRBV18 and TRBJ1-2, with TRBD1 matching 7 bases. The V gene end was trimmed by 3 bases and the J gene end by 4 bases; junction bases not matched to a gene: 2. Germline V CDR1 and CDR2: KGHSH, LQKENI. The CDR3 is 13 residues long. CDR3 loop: CASSPWDSYGYTF. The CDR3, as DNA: TGTGCCAGCTCACCCTGGGACAGCTATGGCTACACCTTC. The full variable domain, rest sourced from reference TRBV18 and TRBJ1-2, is NAGVMQNPRHLVRRRGQEARLRCSPMKGHSHVYWYRQLPEEGLKFMVYLQKENIIDESGMPKERFSAEFPKEGPSILRIQQVVRGDSAAYFCASSPWDSYGYTFGSGTRLTVV.

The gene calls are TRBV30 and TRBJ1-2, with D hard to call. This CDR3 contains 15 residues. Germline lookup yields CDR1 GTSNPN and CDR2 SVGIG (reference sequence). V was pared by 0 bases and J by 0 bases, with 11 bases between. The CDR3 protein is CAWSVPGRANYGYTF. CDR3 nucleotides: TGTGCCTGGAGTGTACCGGGCAGAGCTAACTATGGCTACACCTTC.

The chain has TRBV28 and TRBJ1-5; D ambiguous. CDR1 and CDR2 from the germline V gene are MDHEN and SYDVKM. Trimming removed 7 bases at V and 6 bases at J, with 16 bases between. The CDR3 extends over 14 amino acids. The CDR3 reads CASTYTKEGQPQHF. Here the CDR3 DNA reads TGTGCCAGCACCTATACGAAGGAGGGTCAGCCCCAGCATTTT.

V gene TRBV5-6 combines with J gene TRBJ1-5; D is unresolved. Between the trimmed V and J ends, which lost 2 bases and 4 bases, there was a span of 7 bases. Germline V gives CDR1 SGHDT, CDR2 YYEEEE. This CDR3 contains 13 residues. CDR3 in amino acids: CASSFGSNQPQHF. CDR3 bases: TGTGCCAGCAGCTTCGGGTCAAATCAGCCCCAGCATTTT.

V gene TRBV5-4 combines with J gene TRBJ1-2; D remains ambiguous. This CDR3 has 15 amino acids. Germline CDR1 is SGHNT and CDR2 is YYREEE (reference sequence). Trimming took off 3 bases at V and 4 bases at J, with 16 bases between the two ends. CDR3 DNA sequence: TGTGCCAGCAGCTCCAGCAGAAAGGCGCCCTATGGCTACACCTTC. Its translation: CASSSSRKAPYGYTF.

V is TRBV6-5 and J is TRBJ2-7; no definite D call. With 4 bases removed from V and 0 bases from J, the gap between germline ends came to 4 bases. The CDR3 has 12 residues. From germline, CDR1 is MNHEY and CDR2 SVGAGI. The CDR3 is CASSWGSYEQYF. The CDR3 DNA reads TGTGCCAGCAGTTGGGGCTCCTACGAGCAGTACTTC.

This CDR3 is CAWSVGVYEQYF. The CDR3 bases are TGTGCCTGGAGTGTTGGGGTGTACGAGCAGTACTTC. The rearrangement joins TRBV30 to TRBJ2-7, with D hard to call. Germline V gene sequence: CDR1 GTSNPN, CDR2 SVGIG (reference sequence). The CDR3 runs to 12 residues. Trimming stripped 0 bases from V and 4 bases from J, with 7 bases between.

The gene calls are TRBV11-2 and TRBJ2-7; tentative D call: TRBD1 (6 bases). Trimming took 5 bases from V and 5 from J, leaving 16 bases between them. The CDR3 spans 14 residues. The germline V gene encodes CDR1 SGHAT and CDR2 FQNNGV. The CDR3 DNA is TGTGCCAGCAGCATCACAGGGTATCTCGACGAGCAGTACTTC. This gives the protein CASSITGYLDEQYF. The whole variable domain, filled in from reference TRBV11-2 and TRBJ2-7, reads EAGVAQSPRYKIIEKRQSVAFWCNPISGHATLYWYQQILGQGPKLLIQFQNNGVVDDSQLPKDRFSAERLKGVDSTLKIQPAKLEDSAVYLCASSITGYLDEQYFGPGTRLTVT.

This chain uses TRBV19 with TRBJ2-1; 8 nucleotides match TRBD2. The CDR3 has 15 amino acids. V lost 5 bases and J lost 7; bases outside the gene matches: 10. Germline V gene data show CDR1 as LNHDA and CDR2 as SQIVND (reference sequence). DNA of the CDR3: TGTGCCAGTAGTTGGGCGGGGGGAGCAGGGAATGAGCAGTTCTTC. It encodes CASSWAGGAGNEQFF.

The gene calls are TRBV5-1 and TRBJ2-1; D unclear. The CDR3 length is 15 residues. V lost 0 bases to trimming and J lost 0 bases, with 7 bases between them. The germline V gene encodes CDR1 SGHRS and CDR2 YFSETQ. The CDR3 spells CASSLESSSYNEQFF. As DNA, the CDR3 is TGCGCCAGCAGCTTGGAGTCAAGCTCCTACAATGAGCAGTTCTTC.

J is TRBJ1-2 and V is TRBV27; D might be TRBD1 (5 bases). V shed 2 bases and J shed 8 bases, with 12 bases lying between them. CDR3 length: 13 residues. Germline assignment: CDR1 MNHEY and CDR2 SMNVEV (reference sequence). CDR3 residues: CASSLRGVRGYTF. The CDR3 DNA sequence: TGTGCCAGCAGTTTACGAGGGGTCAGGGGCTACACCTTC.

Written as DNA, the CDR3 is TGTGCCAGCAGCTTAATGGGACTAGCAATCTCTGGGGCCAACGTCCTGACTTTC. This codes for CASSLMGLAISGANVLTF. The chain has TRBV7-3 and TRBJ2-6; the match to TRBD2 covers 9 bases. The V and J ends lost 1 base and 0 bases, in that order; junction bases with no gene match: 4. The CDR3 sequence is 18 residues long. Germline values: CDR1 SGHTA, CDR2 FQGTGA.

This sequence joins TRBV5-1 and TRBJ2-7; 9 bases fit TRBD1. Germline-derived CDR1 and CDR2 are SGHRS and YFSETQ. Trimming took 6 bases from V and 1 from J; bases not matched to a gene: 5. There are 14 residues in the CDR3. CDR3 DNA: TGCGCCAGCAAGGGACAGGGTCCTTCCTACGAGCAGTACTTC. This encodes CASKGQGPSYEQYF.

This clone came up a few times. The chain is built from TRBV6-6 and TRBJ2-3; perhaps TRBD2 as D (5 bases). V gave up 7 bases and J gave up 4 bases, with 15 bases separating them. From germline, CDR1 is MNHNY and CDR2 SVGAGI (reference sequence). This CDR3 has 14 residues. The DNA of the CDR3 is TGTGCCAGCACCCTGGGGAGTGCGGCAGATACGCAGTATTTT. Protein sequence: CASTLGSAADTQYF.

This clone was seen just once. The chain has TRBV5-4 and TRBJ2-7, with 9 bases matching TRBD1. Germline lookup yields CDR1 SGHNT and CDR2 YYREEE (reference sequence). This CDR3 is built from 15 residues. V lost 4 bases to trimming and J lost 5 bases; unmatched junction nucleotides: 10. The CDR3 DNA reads TGTGCCAGCAGCCGTATAGGACAGGGGATCCACGAGCAGTACTTC. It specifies CASSRIGQGIHEQYF. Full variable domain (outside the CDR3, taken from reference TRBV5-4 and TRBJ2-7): ETGVTQSPTHLIKTRGQQVTLRCSSQSGHNTVSWYQQALGQGPQFIFQYYREEENGRGNFPPRFSGLQFPNYSSELNVNALELDDSALYLCASSRIGQGIHEQYFGPGTRLTVT.

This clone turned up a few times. CDR3: CASSPFQGQVQQFF. The DNA of the CDR3 is TGTGCCAGCAGCCCGTTCCAGGGACAGGTACAGCAGTTCTTC. The chain uses TRBV7-2 and TRBJ2-1; 8 bases agree with TRBD1. V trimming: 5 bases; J trimming: 11 bases; junction bases outside the gene matches: 11. This CDR3 is built from 14 residues. Germline assignment: CDR1 SGHTA and CDR2 FQGNSA.

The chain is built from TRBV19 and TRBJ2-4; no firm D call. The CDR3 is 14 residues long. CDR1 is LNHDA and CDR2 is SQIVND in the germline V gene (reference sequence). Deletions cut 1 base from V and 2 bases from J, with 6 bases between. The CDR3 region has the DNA TGTGCCAGTAGTATAGGGTTCTCCAAAAACATTCAGTACTTC. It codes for CASSIGFSKNIQYF.

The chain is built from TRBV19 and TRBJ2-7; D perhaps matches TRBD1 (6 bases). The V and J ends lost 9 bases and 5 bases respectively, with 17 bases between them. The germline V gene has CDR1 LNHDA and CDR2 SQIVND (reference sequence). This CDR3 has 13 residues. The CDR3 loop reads CASGAQGSDEQYF. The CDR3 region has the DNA TGTGCCAGCGGGGCACAGGGAAGTGACGAGCAGTACTTC.

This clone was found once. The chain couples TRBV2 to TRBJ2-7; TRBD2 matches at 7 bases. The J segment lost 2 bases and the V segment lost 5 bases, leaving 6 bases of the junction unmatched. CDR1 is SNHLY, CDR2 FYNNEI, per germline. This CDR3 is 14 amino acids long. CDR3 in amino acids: CASSWDYLAYEQYF. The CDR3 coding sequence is TGTGCCAGCAGTTGGGACTACTTAGCCTACGAGCAGTACTTC.

CDR3 region: CASRPPGLEGTQYF. As DNA, the CDR3 is TGTGCCAGCAGGCCCCCGGGACTAGAAGGGACCCAGTACTTC. The chain carries TRBV6-6 and TRBJ2-5, with TRBD2 matching over 8 bases. The CDR3 runs to 14 residues. Germline CDR1 and CDR2: MNHNY and SVGAGI (reference sequence). Germline trimming cut 6 bases from V and 7 bases from J; bases unmatched to any gene: 10.

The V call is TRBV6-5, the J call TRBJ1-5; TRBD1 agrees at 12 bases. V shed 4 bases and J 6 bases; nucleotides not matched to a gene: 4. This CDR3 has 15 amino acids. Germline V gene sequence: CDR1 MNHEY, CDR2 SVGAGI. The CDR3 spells CASSSGTGGFQPQHF. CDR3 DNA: TGTGCCAGCAGTTCGGGGACAGGGGGCTTTCAGCCCCAGCATTTT.

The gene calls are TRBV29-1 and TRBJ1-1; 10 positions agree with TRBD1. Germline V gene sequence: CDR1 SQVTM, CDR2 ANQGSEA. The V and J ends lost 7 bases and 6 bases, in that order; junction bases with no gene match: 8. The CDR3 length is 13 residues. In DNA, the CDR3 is TGCAGCGCCACTAGACAGGGGGCCTCTGAAGCTTTCTTT. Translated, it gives CSATRQGASEAFF.

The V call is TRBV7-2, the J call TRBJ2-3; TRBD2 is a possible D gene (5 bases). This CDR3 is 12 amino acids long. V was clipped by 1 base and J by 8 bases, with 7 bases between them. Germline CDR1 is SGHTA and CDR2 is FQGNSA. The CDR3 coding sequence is TGTGCCAGCAGCTTAGTGGGGAGTACGCAGTATTTT. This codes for CASSLVGSTQYF.

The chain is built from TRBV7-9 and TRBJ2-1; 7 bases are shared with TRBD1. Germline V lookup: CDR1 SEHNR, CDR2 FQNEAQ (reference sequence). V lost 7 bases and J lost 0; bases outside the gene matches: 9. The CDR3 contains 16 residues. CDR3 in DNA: TGTGCCAGCACCTTCGCCCGACAGGGCTCCTACAATGAGCAGTTCTTC. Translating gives CASTFARQGSYNEQFF.

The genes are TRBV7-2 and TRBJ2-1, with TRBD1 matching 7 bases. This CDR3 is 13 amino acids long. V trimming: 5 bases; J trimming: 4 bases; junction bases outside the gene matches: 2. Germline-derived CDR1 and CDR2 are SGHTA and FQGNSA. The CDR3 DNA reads TGTGCCAGCAGCCAGGGGGTTTACAATGAGCAGTTCTTC. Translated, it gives CASSQGVYNEQFF.